This T cell receptor beta chain was profiled in a study of shared clonotypes between healthy human individuals. Between the trimmed V and J ends, which lost 2 bases and 4 bases, there was a span of 11 bases. This CDR3 region has 14 residues. Germline V gene data show CDR1 as KGHSH and CDR2 as LQKENI. On this clone: The antigen is unknown.

Naive CD8 populations comprised CD45RO-negative cells positively selected for CCR7, excluding terminally differentiated effector memory CD45RA+ cells. General observations from the study: The study found roughly 5% of naive CD4 clonotypes shared across a handful of donors.

Measured with immunoSEQ multiplex PCR; TCRdb has only the in-frame clones, and not every one. This table has over 2 million clones, approximately 94% appearing once. The sample comprised naive CD8+ T cells sorted from blood. The chain has TRBV18 and TRBJ2-5; D gene ambiguous. The TCR comes from a man aged 18 to 29 in good health. The CDR3 DNA follows: TGTGCCAGCTCACCAATTTTTAGTCCAGAGACCCAGTACTTC. It encodes CASSPIFSPETQYF. The entire variable domain, with the rest obtained from reference TRBV18 and TRBJ2-5, is as follows: NAGVMQNPRHLVRRRGQEARLRCSPMKGHSHVYWYRQLPEEGLKFMVYLQKENIIDESGMPKERFSAEFPKEGPSILRIQQVVRGDSAAYFCASSPIFSPETQYFGPGTRLLVL.